What follows is one T cell receptor beta chain and its context. The germline CDR1 and CDR2 sequences are MNHEY and SVGAGI. The CDR3 has 14 residues. The V gene lost 5 bases and the J gene lost 6 bases, with 17 bases spanning the gap. Blood cells were analyzed directly, without culture or expansion. The entry originates in a study of neoadjuvant anti-PD-1 for oral cavity cancer. Most PBMC samples had about 520 ng input DNA in six replicates. Libraries were prepared by immunoSEQ multiplex PCR; TCRdb keeps only in-frame clonotypes and omits some of them. The sample lists roughly 14,000 clones, about 73% occurring once.

The sample in question was PBMCs, obtained before nivolumab (anti-PD-1) treatment. The chain employs TRBV6-5 and TRBJ2-7; D call uncertain. The source is a person between 35 and 79 years old with oral cavity squamous cell carcinoma. The CDR3 sequence: CASSQPPLAAEQYF. In nucleotides, the CDR3 is TGTGCCAGCAGTCAACCACCCCTGGCGGCCGAGCAGTACTTC.